One sample yielded the 4 T cell receptor beta chains listed below, sequenced in a study of CD8+CD57+ T cells in acquired aplastic anemia. Researchers used genomic DNA as the template to profile TCR beta VDJ and CDR3. TCRdb reprocessed the reads via MiXCR and lists one record per CDR3 protein. The table shows approximately 57,000 distinct CDR3 sequences, with roughly three fifths occurring only once. All sequencing subjects had displayed CD8+CD57+ cell expansion on flow cytometry. The sequencing input was sorted CD4+, CD8+, or CD8+CD57+ T cells (not recorded which) from PBMCs. The receptors originated from a human donor with aplastic anemia.

Of note for this clonotype: This may be a read error: a much more frequent sequence differs by one nucleotide. This chain connects TRBV20-1 to TRBJ2-2, with 9 bases aligning to TRBD1. Per germline, CDR1 DFQATT and CDR2 SNEGSKA (reference sequence). The CDR3 extends over 15 amino acids. V dropped 0 bases and J dropped 5; count of bases not matched to a gene: 4. This CDR3 reads CSAREGQGTTGELFF. The CDR3, as DNA: TGCAGTGCTAGAGAAGGACAGGGGACGACCGGGGAGCTGTTTTTT.

The chain links TRBV7-2 to TRBJ2-3; 10 bases are a match to TRBD2. J lost 4 bases, V lost 4 bases, and 5 bases had no gene match. This CDR3 spans 15 amino acids. Germline V gene lookup returns CDR1 SGHTA and CDR2 FQGNSA. The CDR3 here is CASSSAGLAADTQYF. In DNA form, the CDR3 reads TGTGCCAGCAGCTCAGCCGGACTAGCGGCAGATACGCAGTATTTT.

This clonotype was seen a single time. This chain connects TRBV19 to TRBJ2-1; D might be TRBD1 (7 bases). With 4 bases removed from V and 8 bases from J, the gap between germline ends came to 21 bases. Germline V CDR1 and CDR2: LNHDA, SQIVND (reference sequence). The CDR3 contains 16 residues. CDR3: CASSSLQGTPTYEQFF. CDR3 nucleotide sequence: TGTGCCAGTAGTAGCCTACAGGGGACTCCTACATATGAGCAGTTCTTC.

Here the CDR3 DNA reads TGTGCCAGCAGTGGACCGTACACAGATACGCAGTATTTT. Its translation is CASSGPYTDTQYF. This sequence joins TRBV7-9 and TRBJ2-3; unclear D gene. CDR1 and CDR2 (germline): SEHNR, FQNEAQ (reference sequence). This CDR3 comprises 13 residues. Trimming took 6 bases from V and 2 from J, leaving 9 bases between them.